Below, 11 T cell receptor beta chains from the same sample are listed, as sequenced in a study of T cell responses to AZD1222 COVID-19 vaccine. Produced via immunoSEQ multiplex PCR; TCRdb's table is partial and in-frame only. Of about 150,000 clones in the sample, more than 85% are singletons; the top ten hold 1.6%. Sample: peripheral blood, taken on day 0 of AZD1222 vaccination. The receptors shown here come from an adult in good health.

The V and J genes are TRBV6-5 and TRBJ2-1; D is unresolved. The germline gives CDR1 MNHEY, CDR2 SVGAGI. V was trimmed by 5 bases and J by 0 bases, leaving 11 bases between them. The CDR3 runs 15 residues. CDR3 DNA: TGTGCCAGCAGTCCAGTCTGGAGCTCCTACAATGAGCAGTTCTTC. Translated: CASSPVWSSYNEQFF.

This clone has only one observation. The V call is TRBV6-2 or TRBV6-3, the J call TRBJ2-7, with a tentative D call TRBD2 (5 bases). Trimming took off 5 bases at V and 6 bases at J, with 20 bases between the two ends. Germline V CDR1 and CDR2: MNHEY, SVGEGT. This CDR3 spans 15 amino acids. CDR3 residues: CASSQSGGSWSEQYF. The CDR3 DNA reads TGTGCCAGCAGTCAAAGCGGTGGCAGTTGGTCCGAGCAGTACTTC.

This chain connects TRBV27 to TRBJ2-5; 12 nucleotides line up with TRBD2. This CDR3 has 15 residues. Germline V CDR1 and CDR2: MNHEY, SMNVEV (reference sequence). V lost 5 bases, J lost 2 bases, and 3 bases stayed unmatched. The CDR3 spells CASSRLAGAQETQYF. The CDR3 region has the DNA TGTGCCAGCAGTAGACTAGCGGGGGCACAAGAGACCCAGTACTTC.

The chain recombines TRBV5-4 with TRBJ1-6; a weak D match, TRBD1 (6 bases). In germline, CDR1 is SGHNT, CDR2 YYREEE (reference sequence). Between the trimmed V and J ends, which lost 2 bases and 1 base, there was a span of 10 bases. CDR3 length: 16 residues. The CDR3 spells CASSFGRGSYNSPLHF. CDR3 DNA sequence: TGTGCCAGCAGCTTCGGCAGGGGTTCCTATAATTCACCCCTCCACTTT. The full variable domain, completed using reference TRBV5-4 and TRBJ1-6, is ETGVTQSPTHLIKTRGQQVTLRCSSQSGHNTVSWYQQALGQGPQFIFQYYREEENGRGNFPPRFSGLQFPNYSSELNVNALELDDSALYLCASSFGRGSYNSPLHFGNGTRLTVT.

This chain links TRBV19 with TRBJ1-6; D gene uncertain. With 3 bases removed from V and 0 bases from J, the gap between germline ends came to 9 bases. CDR3 length: 16 residues. Germline V gives CDR1 LNHDA, CDR2 SQIVND (reference sequence). CDR3 coding DNA: TGTGCCAGTAGTATCCGGGGAAGCTCCTATAATTCACCCCTCCACTTT. Encoded protein: CASSIRGSSYNSPLHF.

The rearrangement joins TRBV6-2 or TRBV6-3 to TRBJ2-5; D not certain. V was cut by 2 bases and J by 2 bases, with 12 bases left in between. In germline, CDR1 is MNHEY, CDR2 SVGEGT. The CDR3 runs to 15 residues. For the CDR3, the DNA is TGTGCCAGCAGTTACCCCACGGGCAGTCAAGAGACCCAGTACTTC. Translated: CASSYPTGSQETQYF.

This chain links TRBV3-1 (or the pseudogene TRBV3-2) with TRBJ2-1; 9 bases map to TRBD1. The germline CDR1 and CDR2 sequences are LGHDT and YNNKEL (reference sequence). This CDR3 region has 15 residues. V lost 2 bases, J lost 4 bases, and 3 bases stayed unmatched. This chain's CDR3 is CASSQLGTGYNEQFF. As DNA, the CDR3 is TGTGCCAGCAGCCAATTGGGGACAGGGTACAATGAGCAGTTCTTC.

The count of this clone is one. This rearrangement joins TRBV6-2 or TRBV6-3 to TRBJ1-2; D is ambiguous. The V end lost 2 bases, the J end lost 8 bases, and 15 bases lay between the germline ends. From germline, CDR1 is MNHEY and CDR2 SVGEGT. The CDR3 consists of 14 residues. The CDR3 DNA reads TGTGCCAGCAGTTACCCTATCGCGAATATCGGCTACACCTTC. Translating it yields CASSYPIANIGYTF.

CDR3 sequence reads: CASSLGDYEQYF. The CDR3 DNA reads as TGTGCCAGCAGTTTGGGGGATTACGAGCAGTACTTC. The gene calls are TRBV12-3 or TRBV12-4 and TRBJ2-7; D assignment may be TRBD1 or TRBD2 (5 bases each). V was cut by 3 bases and J by 4 bases, with 7 bases left in between. The CDR3 spans 12 residues.

This chain uses TRBV5-1 with TRBJ2-3; 8 positions agree with TRBD2. V lost 3 bases, J lost 4 bases, and 10 bases stayed unmatched. Germline CDR1 is SGHRS and CDR2 is YFSETQ. The CDR3 has 16 amino acids. CDR3 DNA sequence: TGCGCCAGCAGCTCCCGCGGGGGGCCGTTCCCAGATACGCAGTATTTT. It codes for CASSSRGGPFPDTQYF.

The chain uses TRBV10-3 and TRBJ1-1, with 9 bases matching TRBD1. The ends lost 7 bases at V and 4 bases at J; junction bases unmatched: 4. The CDR3 is 13 residues long. Germline CDR1 ENHRY, CDR2 SYGVKD. As DNA, the CDR3 is TGTGCCATCATGGGGACAGGGACCACTGAAGCTTTCTTT. Residues: CAIMGTGTTEAFF.